Shown below are 22 T cell receptor beta chains from a single sample sequenced in a study of neoadjuvant anti-PD-1 for oral cavity cancer. TCRdb's table, derived via immunoSEQ multiplex PCR, lists solely in-frame clones and lacks some. The table records some 9,800 clones, 50% to 80% of them present only once. As to time point: after neoadjuvant nivolumab, at surgical resection. The sequences come from PBMCs, collected after nivolumab (anti-PD-1) treatment. These receptor sequences come from a person aged 40-85 years with oral cavity squamous cell carcinoma.

This clone was counted only a few times. This chain joins TRBV19 and TRBJ1-1; TRBD1 might be the D (6 bases). The germline V gene encodes CDR1 LNHDA and CDR2 SQIVND (reference sequence). The CDR3 extends over 15 amino acids. Trimming pared 0 bases from V and 2 bases from J, leaving 10 bases between. The CDR3 reads CASSIEGHVNTEAFF. CDR3 sequence (DNA): TGTGCCAGTAGTATAGAGGGACATGTAAACACTGAAGCTTTCTTT.

In its sample, this clone was seen a few times. The V and J genes are TRBV2 and TRBJ2-5; no definite D call. This CDR3 comprises 12 residues. Germline assignment: CDR1 SNHLY and CDR2 FYNNEI. Trimming cost V 2 bases and J 4 bases, with 5 bases left between them. CDR3 sequence: CASSEYGETQYF. DNA for the CDR3: TGTGCCAGCAGTGAATACGGAGAGACCCAGTACTTC.

The gene calls are TRBV5-1 and TRBJ2-1, with 9 bases that match TRBD2. CDR1 and CDR2 (germline): SGHRS, YFSETQ. V trimming: 4 bases; J trimming: 0 bases; junction bases outside the gene matches: 8. CDR3 size: 17 residues. The CDR3 sequence is CASSPGLAPSSYNEQFF. For the CDR3, the DNA is TGCGCCAGCAGCCCCGGACTAGCGCCGAGCTCCTACAATGAGCAGTTCTTC.

The V and J genes are TRBV5-4 and TRBJ2-1; 13 nucleotides line up with TRBD2. V was pared by 3 bases and J by 6 bases, with 3 bases of the junction left unmatched. Germline V CDR1 and CDR2: SGHNT, YYREEE (reference sequence). The CDR3 has 15 amino acids. The CDR3 sequence: CASSSGLAGSNEQFF. The CDR3 DNA sequence: TGTGCCAGCAGCTCGGGACTAGCGGGGTCCAATGAGCAGTTCTTC.

Of note for this clone: At one end the junction does not follow the germline gene, possibly because of a read error. This rearrangement joins TRBV7-7 to TRBJ2-2; the match to TRBD2 covers 9 bases. CDR3 length: 17 amino acids. In germline, CDR1 is SSHAT, CDR2 FNYEAQ (reference sequence). CDR3 residues: CASSPDLAGIGTGELFF. In DNA form, the CDR3 reads TGTGCTAGCAGCCCAGATCTAGCGGGAATAGGCACCGGGGAGCTGTTTTTT.

The rearrangement links TRBV7-8 to TRBJ2-1; 12 bases align to TRBD2. The germline CDR1 and CDR2 sequences are SGHVS and FQNEAQ. V lost 3 bases, J lost 3 bases, and 9 bases stayed unmatched. CDR3 length equals 18 residues. The CDR3 DNA reads TGTGCCAGCAGCTTCGGGCTAGCGGGGGGGCCCTACTACAATGAGCAGTTCTTC. The encoded protein is CASSFGLAGGPYYNEQFF.

This chain connects TRBV30 to TRBJ2-7; perhaps TRBD2 as D (6 bases). The CDR3 totals 13 residues. Germline V CDR1 and CDR2: GTSNPN, SVGIG (reference sequence). The V end lost 2 bases, the J end lost 1 base, and 9 bases lay between the germline ends. For the CDR3, the DNA is TGTGCCTGGAGTCTGCGGGGATCCTACGAGCAGTACTTC. This codes for CAWSLRGSYEQYF.

The chain uses TRBV19 and TRBJ2-1; 14 bases are shared with TRBD2. This CDR3 is built from 16 residues. The V and J ends lost 4 bases and 5 bases, in that order; junction bases with no gene match: 4. Germline CDR1 and CDR2: LNHDA and SQIVND (reference sequence). The CDR3 is CASSTGTSGRNNEQFF. The CDR3, as DNA: TGTGCCAGTAGTACTGGGACTAGCGGGAGAAACAATGAGCAGTTCTTC.

In its sample, this clone was seen a few times. The chain joins TRBV29-1 to TRBJ2-7; D is ambiguous. The CDR3 is 12 residues long. V shed 6 bases and J shed 2 bases, with 11 bases lying between them. CDR1 is SQVTM and CDR2 is ANQGSEA in the germline V gene. CDR3 bases: TGCAGCGTAGCATCGGGCACCTACGAGCAGTACTTC. Its translation is CSVASGTYEQYF.

The table lists this clone with a few counts. The gene calls are TRBV7-3 and TRBJ1-6; D may be TRBD1 (6 bases). Trimming shortened V by 2 bases and J by 7 bases, and 12 bases separated the two germline ends. In germline, CDR1 is SGHTA, CDR2 FQGTGA. The CDR3 covers 15 residues. The CDR3: CASSLGGAQNSPLHF. CDR3 nucleotides: TGTGCCAGCAGCTTAGGGGGGGCACAAAATTCACCCCTCCACTTT.

The V and J genes are TRBV5-6 and TRBJ2-7; 8 bases map to TRBD1. V lost 4 bases to trimming and J lost 6 bases; unmatched junction nucleotides: 9. This CDR3 contains 14 residues. Germline values: CDR1 SGHDT, CDR2 YYEEEE. CDR3: CASSLEDRDFEQYF. The CDR3 nucleotides are TGTGCCAGCAGCCTAGAGGACAGGGACTTCGAGCAGTACTTC.

Written as DNA, the CDR3 is TGTGCCAGTAGCCTCCCAGCTTTATCGCCTCCCTTAAATGAGCAGTTCTTC. It is translated as CASSLPALSPPLNEQFF. J is TRBJ2-1 and V is TRBV19; D remains ambiguous. The V gene lost 6 bases and the J gene lost 7 bases, with 25 bases spanning the gap. This CDR3 has 17 amino acids. In germline, CDR1 is LNHDA, CDR2 SQIVND (reference sequence).

The chain is built from TRBV21-1 and TRBJ2-7; TRBD1 is the table's D call and was not checked against the DNA. TRBV21-1 constitutes a pseudogene. The CDR3 is 16 amino acids. CDR3 bases: TGTGCCAGCAGCACACGCTGCCAGGGCGGCTCCTACGAGCAGTACTTC. Translation: CASSTRCQGGSYEQYF.

The chain carries TRBV5-1 and TRBJ2-6; D call uncertain. Trimming removed 5 bases at V and 4 bases at J, with 7 bases between. The CDR3 is 13 amino acids. Looked up from germline, CDR1 is SGHRS and CDR2 is YFSETQ. CDR3 nucleotides: TGCGCCAGCAGGGAGTACGGGGCCAACGTCCTGACTTTC. Translation gives CASREYGANVLTF.

V gene TRBV28 combines with J gene TRBJ2-2, with a possible D match to TRBD1 (5 bases). The germline V gene has CDR1 MDHEN and CDR2 SYDVKM. This CDR3 region has 14 residues. V was trimmed by 5 bases and J by 2 bases, leaving 9 bases between them. CDR3 amino acids: CASSDRANTGELFF. CDR3 coding DNA: TGTGCCAGCAGTGACAGAGCTAACACCGGGGAGCTGTTTTTT.

The genes are TRBV29-1 and TRBJ2-3; 7 bases align to TRBD2. Germline loops: CDR1 SQVTM, CDR2 ANQGSEA. The CDR3 runs to 13 residues. For the CDR3, the DNA is TGCCTTGTCGGGGAGGGTAGCCCAGATACGCAGTATTTT. Its translation is CLVGEGSPDTQYF.

The CDR3 coding sequence is TGTGCCAGCAGCTTGACAGGGCTGGGCAATCAGCCCCAGCATTTT. Translation gives CASSLTGLGNQPQHF. V is TRBV7-2 and J is TRBJ1-5, with TRBD1 matching 7 bases. From germline, CDR1 is SGHTA and CDR2 FQGNSA. CDR3 length equals 15 residues. J was trimmed by 2 bases and V by 3 bases; bases with no gene match: 4.

This sequence joins TRBV5-1 and TRBJ1-2, with D possibly matching TRBD1 (5 bases). CDR3 length: 13 residues. The V and J ends lost 0 bases and 3 bases respectively, with 6 bases between them. Germline V gene data show CDR1 as SGHRS and CDR2 as YFSETQ. This chain's CDR3 is CASSLEGHYGYTF. As DNA, the CDR3 is TGCGCCAGCAGCTTGGAGGGACACTATGGCTACACCTTC.

This clone was detected a few times. The chain carries TRBV7-9 and TRBJ1-6; no clear D. Germline loops: CDR1 SEHNR, CDR2 FQNEAQ (reference sequence). Trimming shortened V by 2 bases and J by 10 bases, and 12 bases separated the two germline ends. The CDR3 is 14 amino acids. In DNA form, the CDR3 reads TGTGCCAGCAGCTTAACGATGGAGGGATCACCCCTCCACTTT. Amino acid sequence: CASSLTMEGSPLHF.

The chain is built from TRBV19 and TRBJ1-4; TRBD1 matches 7 bases. Germline-derived CDR1 and CDR2 are LNHDA and SQIVND (reference sequence). Trimming at V came to 6 bases and at J to 7 bases, leaving 8 bases not matched to a gene. The length of the CDR3 is 14 residues. CDR3 DNA sequence: TGTGCCAGTAGCGACACAGGGGTGGCTGAAAAACTGTTTTTT. Encoded protein: CASSDTGVAEKLFF.

The gene calls are TRBV27 and TRBJ2-2, with TRBD1 matching over 9 bases. With V trimmed by 0 bases and J by 5 bases, 4 bases remained unmatched. This CDR3 region has 16 residues. CDR1 MNHEY and CDR2 SMNVEV come from the germline V gene (reference sequence). The CDR3 nucleotides are TGTGCCAGCAGTTTATCACCGACAGGGGGGACCGGGGAGCTGTTTTTT. Translation gives CASSLSPTGGTGELFF.

This clone showed up just a few times. The V and J genes are TRBV7-8 and TRBJ2-1; 8 nucleotides align to TRBD2. V gave up 3 bases and J gave up 4 bases; unmatched junction bases: 5. The CDR3 runs 15 residues. Germline V lookup: CDR1 SGHVS, CDR2 FQNEAQ. CDR3 sequence: CASSLGAGVYNEQFF. The CDR3 bases are TGTGCCAGCAGCTTGGGAGCGGGAGTGTACAATGAGCAGTTCTTC.